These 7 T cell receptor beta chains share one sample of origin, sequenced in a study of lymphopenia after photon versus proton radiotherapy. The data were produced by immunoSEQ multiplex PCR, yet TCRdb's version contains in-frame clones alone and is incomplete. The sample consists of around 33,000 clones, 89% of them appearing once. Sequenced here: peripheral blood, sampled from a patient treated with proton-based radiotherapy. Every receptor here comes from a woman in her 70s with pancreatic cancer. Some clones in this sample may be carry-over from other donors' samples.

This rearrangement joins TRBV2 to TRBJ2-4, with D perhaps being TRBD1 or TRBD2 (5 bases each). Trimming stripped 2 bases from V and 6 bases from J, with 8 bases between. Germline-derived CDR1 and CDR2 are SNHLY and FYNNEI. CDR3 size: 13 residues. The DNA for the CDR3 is TGTGCCAGCAGTGAAACTAGGGGAAACATTCAGTACTTC. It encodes CASSETRGNIQYF.

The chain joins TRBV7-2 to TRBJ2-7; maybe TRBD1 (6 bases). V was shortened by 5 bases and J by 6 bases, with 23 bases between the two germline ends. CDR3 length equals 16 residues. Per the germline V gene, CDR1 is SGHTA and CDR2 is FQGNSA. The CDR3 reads CASSPHKTGSDREQYF. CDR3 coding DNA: TGTGCCAGCAGCCCCCACAAGACAGGTTCGGATCGCGAGCAGTACTTC.

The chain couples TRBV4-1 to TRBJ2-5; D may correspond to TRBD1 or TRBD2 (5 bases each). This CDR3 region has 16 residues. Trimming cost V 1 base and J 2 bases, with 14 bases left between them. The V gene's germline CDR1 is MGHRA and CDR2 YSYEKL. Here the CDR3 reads CASSQALGTEQETQYF. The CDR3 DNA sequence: TGCGCCAGCAGCCAAGCCCTTGGGACCGAACAAGAGACCCAGTACTTC.

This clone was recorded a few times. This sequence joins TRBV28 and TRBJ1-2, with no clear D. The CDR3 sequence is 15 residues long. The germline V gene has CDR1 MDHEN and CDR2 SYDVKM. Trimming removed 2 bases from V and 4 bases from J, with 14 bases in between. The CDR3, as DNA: TGTGCCAGCAGTTTAGGAGGAATTGCTAGCTATGGCTACACCTTC. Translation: CASSLGGIASYGYTF.

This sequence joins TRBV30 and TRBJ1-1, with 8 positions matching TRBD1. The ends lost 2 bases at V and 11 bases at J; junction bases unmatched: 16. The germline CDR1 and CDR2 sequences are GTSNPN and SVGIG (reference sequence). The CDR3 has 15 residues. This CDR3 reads CAWSRTSLRQGTAFF. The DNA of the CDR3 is TGTGCCTGGAGTCGGACATCATTAAGACAGGGGACGGCTTTCTTT.

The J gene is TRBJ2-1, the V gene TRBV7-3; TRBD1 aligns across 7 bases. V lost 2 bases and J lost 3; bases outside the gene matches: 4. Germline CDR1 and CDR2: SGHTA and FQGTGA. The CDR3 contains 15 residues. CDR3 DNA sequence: TGTGCCAGCAGCTTAGCGGCAGGGGGCTACAATGAGCAGTTCTTC. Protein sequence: CASSLAAGGYNEQFF.

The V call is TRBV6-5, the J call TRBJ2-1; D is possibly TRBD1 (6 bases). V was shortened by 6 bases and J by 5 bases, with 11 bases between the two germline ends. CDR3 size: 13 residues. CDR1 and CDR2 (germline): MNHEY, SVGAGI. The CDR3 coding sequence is TGTGCCAGCAGACCCGGGACAAACAATGAGCAGTTCTTC. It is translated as CASRPGTNNEQFF.